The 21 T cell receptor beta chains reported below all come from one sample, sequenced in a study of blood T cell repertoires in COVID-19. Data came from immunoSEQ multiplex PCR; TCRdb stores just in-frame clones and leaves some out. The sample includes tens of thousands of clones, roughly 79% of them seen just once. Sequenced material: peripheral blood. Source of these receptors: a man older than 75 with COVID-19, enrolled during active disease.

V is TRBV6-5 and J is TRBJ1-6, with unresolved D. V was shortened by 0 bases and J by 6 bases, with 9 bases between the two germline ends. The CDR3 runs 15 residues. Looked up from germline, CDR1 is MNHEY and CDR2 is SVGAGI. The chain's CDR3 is CASSYSITVNSPLHF. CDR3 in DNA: TGTGCCAGCAGTTACTCGATTACGGTTAATTCACCCCTCCACTTT.

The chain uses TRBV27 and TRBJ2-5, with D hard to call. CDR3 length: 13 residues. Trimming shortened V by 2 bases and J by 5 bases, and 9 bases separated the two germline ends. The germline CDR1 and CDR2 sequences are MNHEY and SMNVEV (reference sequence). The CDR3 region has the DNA TGTGCCAGCAGTTTACCCCCTTTTGAGACCCAGTACTTC. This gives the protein CASSLPPFETQYF.

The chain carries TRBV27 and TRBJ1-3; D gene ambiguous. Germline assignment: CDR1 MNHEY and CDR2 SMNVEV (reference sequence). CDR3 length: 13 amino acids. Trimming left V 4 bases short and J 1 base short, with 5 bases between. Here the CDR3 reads CASSSRSGNTIYF. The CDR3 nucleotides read TGTGCCAGCAGTTCTAGATCTGGAAACACCATATATTTT.

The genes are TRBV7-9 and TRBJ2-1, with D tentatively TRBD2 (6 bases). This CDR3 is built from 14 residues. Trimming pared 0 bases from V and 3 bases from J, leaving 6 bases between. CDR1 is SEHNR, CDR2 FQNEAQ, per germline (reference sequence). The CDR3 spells CASSLAGGYNEQFF. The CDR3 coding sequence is TGTGCCAGCAGCTTAGCGGGAGGCTACAATGAGCAGTTCTTC.

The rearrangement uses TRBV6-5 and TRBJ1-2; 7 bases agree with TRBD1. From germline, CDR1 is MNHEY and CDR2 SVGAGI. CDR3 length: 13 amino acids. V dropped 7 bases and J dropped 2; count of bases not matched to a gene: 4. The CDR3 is CASTKDRNYGYTF. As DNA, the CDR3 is TGTGCCAGCACCAAGGACAGGAACTATGGCTACACCTTC.

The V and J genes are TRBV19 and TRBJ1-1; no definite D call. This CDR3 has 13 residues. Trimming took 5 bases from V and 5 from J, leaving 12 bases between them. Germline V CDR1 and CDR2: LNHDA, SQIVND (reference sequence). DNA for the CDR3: TGTGCCAGTAGTCAGTGGAGCGAGACTGAAGCTTTCTTT. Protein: CASSQWSETEAFF.

CDR3 DNA sequence: TGTGCCAGCAAGCCTGGGGCCAACGTCCTGACTTTC. It codes for CASKPGANVLTF. The V call is TRBV2, the J call TRBJ2-6, with D unresolved. The germline V gene has CDR1 SNHLY and CDR2 FYNNEI. V was pared by 7 bases and J by 2 bases, with 3 bases between. The CDR3 sequence is 12 residues long.

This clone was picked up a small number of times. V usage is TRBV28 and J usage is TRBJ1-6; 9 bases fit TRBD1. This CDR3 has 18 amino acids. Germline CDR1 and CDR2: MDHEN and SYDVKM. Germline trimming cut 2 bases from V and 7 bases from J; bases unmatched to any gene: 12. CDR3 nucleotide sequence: TGTGCCAGCAGTTTACGGTGGTCGACAGGGGGAGTCAATTCACCCCTCCACTTT. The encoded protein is CASSLRWSTGGVNSPLHF.

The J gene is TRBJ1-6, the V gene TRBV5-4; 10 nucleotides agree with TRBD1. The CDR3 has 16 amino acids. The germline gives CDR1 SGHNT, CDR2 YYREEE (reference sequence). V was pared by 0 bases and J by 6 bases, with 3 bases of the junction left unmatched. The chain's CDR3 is CASSLGQGAGNSPLHF. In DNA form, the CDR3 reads TGTGCCAGCAGCTTGGGACAGGGGGCCGGTAATTCACCCCTCCACTTT.

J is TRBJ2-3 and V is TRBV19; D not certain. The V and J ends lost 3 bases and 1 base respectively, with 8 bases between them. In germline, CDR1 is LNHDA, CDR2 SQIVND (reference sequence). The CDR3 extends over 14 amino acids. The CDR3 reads CASSIGVGTDTQYF. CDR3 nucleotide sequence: TGTGCCAGTAGTATCGGAGTCGGCACAGATACGCAGTATTTT.

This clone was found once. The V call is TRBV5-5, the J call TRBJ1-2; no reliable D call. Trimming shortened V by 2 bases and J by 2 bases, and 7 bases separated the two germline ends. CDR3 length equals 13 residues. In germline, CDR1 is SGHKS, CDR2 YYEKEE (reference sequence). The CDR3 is CASSFGLNYGYTF. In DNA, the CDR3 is TGTGCCAGCAGCTTCGGACTCAACTATGGCTACACCTTC.

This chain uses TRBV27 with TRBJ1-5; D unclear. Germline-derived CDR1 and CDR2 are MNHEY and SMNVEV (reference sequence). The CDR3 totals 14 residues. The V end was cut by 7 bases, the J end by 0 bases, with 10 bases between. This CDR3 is CASNPLYSNQPQHF. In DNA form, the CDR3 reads TGTGCCAGCAACCCACTCTATAGCAATCAGCCCCAGCATTTT.

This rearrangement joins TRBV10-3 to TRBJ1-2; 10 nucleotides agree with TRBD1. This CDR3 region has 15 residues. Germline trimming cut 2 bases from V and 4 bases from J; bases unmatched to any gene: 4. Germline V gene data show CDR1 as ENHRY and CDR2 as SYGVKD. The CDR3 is CAISEGTGEGYGYTF. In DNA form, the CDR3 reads TGTGCCATCAGTGAGGGGACAGGGGAAGGCTATGGCTACACCTTC.

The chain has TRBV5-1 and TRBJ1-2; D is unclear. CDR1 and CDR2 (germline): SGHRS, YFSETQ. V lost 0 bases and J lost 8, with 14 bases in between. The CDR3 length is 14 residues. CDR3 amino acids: CASSLVGPTIGYTF. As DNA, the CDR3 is TGCGCCAGCAGCTTGGTTGGGCCCACCATAGGCTACACCTTC. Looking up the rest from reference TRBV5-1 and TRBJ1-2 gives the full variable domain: KAGVTQTPRYLIKTRGQQVTLSCSPISGHRSVSWYQQTPGQGLQFLFEYFSETQRNKGNFPGRFSGRQFSNSRSEMNVSTLELGDSALYLCASSLVGPTIGYTFGSGTRLTVV.

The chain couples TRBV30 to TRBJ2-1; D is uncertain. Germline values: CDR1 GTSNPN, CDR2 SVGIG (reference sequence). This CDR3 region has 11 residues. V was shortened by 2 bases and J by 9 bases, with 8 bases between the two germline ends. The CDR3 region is CAWSFFSEQFF. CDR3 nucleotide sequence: TGTGCCTGGAGTTTTTTCAGTGAGCAGTTCTTC.

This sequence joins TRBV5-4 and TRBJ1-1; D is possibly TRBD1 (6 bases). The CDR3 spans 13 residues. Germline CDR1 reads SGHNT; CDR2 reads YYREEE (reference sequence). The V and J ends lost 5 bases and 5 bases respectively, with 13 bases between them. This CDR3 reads CASSGGGGTEAFF. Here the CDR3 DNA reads TGTGCCAGCAGTGGAGGGGGGGGAACTGAAGCTTTCTTT.

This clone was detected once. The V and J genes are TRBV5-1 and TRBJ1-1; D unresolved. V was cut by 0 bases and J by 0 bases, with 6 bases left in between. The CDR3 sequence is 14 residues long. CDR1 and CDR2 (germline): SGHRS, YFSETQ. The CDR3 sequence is CASSLDKMNTEAFF. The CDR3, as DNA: TGCGCCAGCAGCTTGGACAAGATGAACACTGAAGCTTTCTTT. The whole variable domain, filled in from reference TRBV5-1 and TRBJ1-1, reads KAGVTQTPRYLIKTRGQQVTLSCSPISGHRSVSWYQQTPGQGLQFLFEYFSETQRNKGNFPGRFSGRQFSNSRSEMNVSTLELGDSALYLCASSLDKMNTEAFFGQGTRLTVV.

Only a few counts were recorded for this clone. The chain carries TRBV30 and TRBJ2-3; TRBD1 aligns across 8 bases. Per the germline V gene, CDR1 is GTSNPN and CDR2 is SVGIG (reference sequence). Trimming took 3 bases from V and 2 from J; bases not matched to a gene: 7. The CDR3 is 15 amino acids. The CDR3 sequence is CAWSSGTGLTDTQYF. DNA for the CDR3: TGTGCCTGGAGCTCCGGGACAGGACTCACAGATACGCAGTATTTT.

The DNA of the CDR3 is TGTGCCAGCAGCCCCGGACAGGGGAGGTACTTC. As protein: CASSPGQGRYF. The genes are TRBV7-9 and TRBJ2-5; 9 positions match TRBD1. The CDR3 has 11 residues. Per the germline V gene, CDR1 is SEHNR and CDR2 is FQNEAQ (reference sequence). V shed 5 bases, J shed 13 bases, and the junction held 5 bases outside the gene matches. The variable domain in full, completed from reference TRBV7-9 and TRBJ2-5, reads DTGVSQNPRHKITKRGQNVTFRCDPISEHNRLYWYRQTLGQGPEFLTYFQNEAQLEKSRLLSDRFSAERPKGSFSTLEIQRTEQGDSAMYLCASSPGQGRYFGPGTRLLVL.

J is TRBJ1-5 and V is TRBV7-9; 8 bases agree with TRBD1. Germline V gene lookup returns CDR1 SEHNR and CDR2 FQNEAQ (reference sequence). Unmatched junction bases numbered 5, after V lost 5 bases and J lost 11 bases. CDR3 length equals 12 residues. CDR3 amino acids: CASSIGQGTQHF. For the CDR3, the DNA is TGTGCCAGCAGCATAGGACAGGGCACCCAGCATTTT.

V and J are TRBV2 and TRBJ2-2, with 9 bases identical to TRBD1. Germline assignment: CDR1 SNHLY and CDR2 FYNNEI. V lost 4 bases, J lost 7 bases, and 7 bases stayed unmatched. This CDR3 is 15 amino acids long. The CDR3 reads CASSVTGGGNGELFF. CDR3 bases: TGTGCCAGCAGTGTGACAGGGGGAGGAAACGGGGAGCTGTTTTTT.